Included here is one T cell receptor (beta chain) sequence, with context. TCRdb keeps only in-frame clones here, not all; method: immunoSEQ multiplex PCR. The sample carries 35,000 to 40,000 clones, roughly nine tenths recorded once. V gave up 8 bases and J gave up 0 bases; unmatched junction bases: 5. The CDR3 extends over 16 amino acids. Per the germline V gene, CDR1 is ENHRY and CDR2 is SYGVKD. These data belong to a study of graft-versus-host responses after intestinal transplantation. The starting material, graft tissue, was processed to release intraepithelial and lamina propria lymphocytes. Here the sequenced sample was ileum tissue, taken less than 210 days after intestinal transplant. The receptor was derived from a human patient who received an intestinal transplant, so some T cells may come from the graft donor. The chain is built from TRBV10-3 and TRBJ2-6, with 9 bases lining up with TRBD1. As DNA, the CDR3 is TGTGCCATCCCGGGACAGGGAAACTCTGGGGCCAACGTCCTGACTTTC. It encodes CAIPGQGNSGANVLTF.